This T cell receptor beta chain was sequenced in a study of blood T cell repertoires in COVID-19. Study information: Acute-phase and convalescent COVID-19 samples originated in the United States, Italy and Spain.

This clone was seen once. Profiling relied on immunoSEQ multiplex PCR, and the TCRdb table lists in-frame clones only, not all of them. The repertoire holds roughly 220,000 clones, roughly 80% seen once, with roughly 8% in the top ten. Sample: peripheral blood. The clonotype comes from a woman over 75 with COVID-19, enrolled during active disease.

CDR3 protein: CASSLVAGVSGNTIYF. The CDR3 DNA reads as TGTGCCAGCAGCTTAGTCGCCGGGGTTTCGGGAAACACCATATATTTT. The V gene is TRBV11-2, the J gene TRBJ1-3; unclear D gene. V was cut by 1 base and J by 4 bases, with 14 bases left in between. Looked up from germline, CDR1 is SGHAT and CDR2 is FQNNGV. The CDR3 runs to 16 residues.